The 17 T cell receptor beta chains below were found in one sample sequenced in a study of blood T cell repertoires in COVID-19. TCRdb's table, derived via immunoSEQ multiplex PCR, lists solely in-frame clones and lacks some. Of 650,000 to 800,000 clones listed, 85% to 90% are singletons. Sequences were obtained from peripheral blood. The receptors originated from a woman aged 18 to 35 with acute or convalescent COVID-19.

The genes are TRBV12-5 and TRBJ1-5; D is unclear. Germline V lookup: CDR1 LGHNT, CDR2 FRNRAP. The V end was cut by 6 bases, the J end by 8 bases, with 11 bases between. The CDR3 spans 12 residues. In DNA, the CDR3 is TGTGCTAGTGGGAGTTATCGTGAGCCCCAGCATTTT. Translated, it gives CASGSYREPQHF.

The chain recombines TRBV28 with TRBJ1-1; no clear D gene. CDR1 and CDR2 from the germline V gene are MDHEN and SYDVKM. The germline V and J ends were trimmed by 2 bases and 7 bases, with 2 bases remaining between them. This CDR3 comprises 10 residues. In DNA, the CDR3 is TGTGCCAGCAGTTTACATGAAGCTTTCTTT. Translated, it gives CASSLHEAFF.

The CDR3 sequence: CATSRREGPNEKLFF. DNA of the CDR3: TGTGCCACCAGCAGAAGGGAGGGACCTAATGAAAAACTGTTTTTT. V usage is TRBV15 and J usage is TRBJ1-4; possible D gene TRBD1, 5 bases. Per the germline V gene, CDR1 is LNHNV and CDR2 is YYDKDF (reference sequence). The germline V and J ends were trimmed by 2 bases and 3 bases, with 10 bases remaining between them. The CDR3 spans 15 residues.

This rearrangement joins TRBV29-1 to TRBJ2-1; TRBD2 matches 11 bases. Germline V gene data show CDR1 as SQVTM and CDR2 as ANQGSEA. Unmatched junction bases numbered 1, after V lost 6 bases and J lost 9 bases. This CDR3 spans 11 amino acids. The CDR3 loop reads CSVGLAGEQFF. The CDR3 DNA reads TGCAGCGTAGGACTAGCGGGTGAGCAGTTCTTC.

In nucleotides, the CDR3 is TGTGCCAGCAGCGTGGGACAGGGCTCAGATACGCAGTATTTT. It encodes CASSVGQGSDTQYF. This chain uses TRBV9 with TRBJ2-3, with TRBD1 identical over 9 bases. The CDR3 covers 14 residues. Unmatched junction bases numbered 2, after V lost 2 bases and J lost 4 bases. The germline V gene has CDR1 SGDLS and CDR2 YYNGEE.

CDR3: CASSQRREANTGELFF. For the CDR3, the DNA is TGTGCCAGCAGCCAACGGCGGGAGGCGAACACCGGGGAGCTGTTTTTT. The J gene is TRBJ2-2, the V gene TRBV3-1 (or the pseudogene TRBV3-2); 8 nucleotides line up with TRBD2. CDR1 is LGHDT, CDR2 YNNKEL, per germline (reference sequence). V dropped 2 bases and J dropped 0; count of bases not matched to a gene: 2. The CDR3 has 16 amino acids.

The chain joins TRBV27 to TRBJ1-2; D gene ambiguous. The germline V gene has CDR1 MNHEY and CDR2 SMNVEV (reference sequence). The V end was cut by 4 bases, the J end by 4 bases, with 10 bases between. CDR3 length: 13 residues. The DNA for the CDR3 is TGTGCCAGCAGTTCTAGGCGGGCCTATGGCTACACCTTC. Its translation: CASSSRRAYGYTF.

The V and J genes are TRBV5-7 and TRBJ1-2, with TRBD1 as a possible D gene (5 bases). TRBV5-7 is assigned to the ORF class and has an uncertain function. V was pared by 8 bases and J by 5 bases, with 13 bases between. This CDR3 is built from 12 residues. CDR3 in DNA: TGTGCCAGTAGCCGGGGGGGGTATGGCTACACCTTC. Protein product: CASSRGGYGYTF.

The chain links TRBV12-3 or TRBV12-4 to TRBJ2-3; D might be TRBD1 (5 bases). V lost 7 bases and J 3 bases, leaving 11 bases between the germline ends. The CDR3 is 13 amino acids. CDR3 sequence reads: CASKVGATDTQYF. Here the CDR3 DNA reads TGTGCCAGCAAGGTAGGGGCTACAGATACGCAGTATTTT.

The chain uses TRBV5-5 and TRBJ2-2; possible D gene TRBD1, 5 bases. Germline lookup yields CDR1 SGHKS and CDR2 YYEKEE (reference sequence). The V and J ends lost 5 bases and 7 bases respectively, with 18 bases between them. CDR3 length: 15 amino acids. CDR3 nucleotide sequence: TGTGCCAGCAGTTTGCAGGGTCGTACAAACGGGGAGCTGTTTTTT. Its protein is CASSLQGRTNGELFF.

The rearrangement links TRBV1 to TRBJ1-5; the listed D gene, TRBD1, was not tested against the DNA. TRBV1 is given as a pseudogene. CDR3 length equals 16 residues. The CDR3 loop is CTSSLPDSPLGQPQHF. CDR3 DNA: TGCACCAGCAGCCTACCGGACAGCCCTTTGGGACAGCCCCAGCATTTT.

The chain employs TRBV2 and TRBJ2-1; 9 positions match TRBD1. The germline V gene encodes CDR1 SNHLY and CDR2 FYNNEI. The CDR3 sequence is 15 residues long. The J segment lost 8 bases and the V segment lost 6 bases, leaving 11 bases of the junction unmatched. CDR3 amino acids: CASRTGTGLVDEQFF. As DNA, the CDR3 is TGTGCCAGCAGGACCGGGACAGGGTTAGTCGATGAGCAGTTCTTC.

This clone was counted once. The gene calls are TRBV2 and TRBJ2-3; 14 bases fit TRBD2. CDR3 length: 18 amino acids. Germline V gene sequence: CDR1 SNHLY, CDR2 FYNNEI. The V gene end was trimmed by 3 bases and the J gene end by 7 bases; junction bases not matched to a gene: 12. The CDR3 DNA is TGTGCCAGCAGTGATCCCCTCCGACTAGCGGGGGGGACAAATACGCAGTATTTT. It codes for CASSDPLRLAGGTNTQYF.

This chain connects TRBV19 to TRBJ1-5, with 7 bases aligning to TRBD1. Germline CDR1 and CDR2: LNHDA and SQIVND (reference sequence). The CDR3 has 15 residues. Germline trimming cut 5 bases from V and 4 bases from J; bases unmatched to any gene: 8. The CDR3 spells CASSPGQQKNQPQHF. The CDR3 DNA sequence: TGTGCCAGTAGTCCGGGACAGCAAAAAAATCAGCCCCAGCATTTT.

V and J are TRBV5-4 and TRBJ1-2; TRBD1 aligns across 7 bases. The germline V gene has CDR1 SGHNT and CDR2 YYREEE (reference sequence). The CDR3 loop spans 13 amino acids. The V gene end was trimmed by 5 bases and the J gene end by 3 bases; junction bases not matched to a gene: 4. CDR3 DNA sequence: TGTGCCAGCAGTTCTGACAGGGACTATGGCTACACCTTC. Residues: CASSSDRDYGYTF.

This rearrangement joins TRBV6-5 to TRBJ2-2; TRBD1 matches 11 bases. The CDR3 is made up of 16 amino acids. V was clipped by 0 bases and J by 4 bases; unmatched bases: 1. Germline values: CDR1 MNHEY, CDR2 SVGAGI. The CDR3 sequence: CASSYSGTGGTGELFF. The CDR3 DNA follows: TGTGCCAGCAGTTACTCCGGGACAGGGGGCACCGGGGAGCTGTTTTTT.

This clone occurred once. The chain recombines TRBV5-6 with TRBJ2-7; possibly TRBD1 for D (6 bases). V shed 1 base and J shed 7 bases, with 12 bases lying between them. Germline V gene lookup returns CDR1 SGHDT and CDR2 YYEEEE. This CDR3 is 13 amino acids long. For the CDR3, the DNA is TGTGCCAGCAGCTTGACACCGACAGGAGAGCAGTACTTC. It is translated as CASSLTPTGEQYF.